Listed below are T cell receptor beta chains from one sample, sequenced in a study of CD8 T cells in Susac syndrome. TCRdb re-analysed the immunoSEQ multiplex PCR reads in MiXCR, keeping a single row per CDR3 protein. The sample holds some 260,000 distinct CDR3 sequences, roughly 85% seen once. Source material: CD8+ T cells from PBMCs. These receptors were taken from a human donor with multiple sclerosis. CDR3s include the opening cysteine and the closing phenylalanine or tryptophan. D genes are given only for firm matches. Only some rows state a clone size, as once, few, many or a class for expanded clones.

J gene	V gene	D gene	clone size	CDR3 protein	CDR3 DNA
TRBJ2-7	TRBV29-1	TRBD1	few	CSVELGTGDEQYF	TGCAGCGTTGAATTGGGGACAGGGGACGAGCAGTACTTC
TRBJ2-2	TRBV4-1	-	-	CASSQESSHELFF	TGCGCCAGCAGCCAAGAGTCGAGCCACGAGCTGTTTTTT
TRBJ1-2	TRBV6-1	-	-	CASRDFYGYTF	TGTGCCAGCCGGGACTTCTATGGCTACACCTTC
TRBJ2-3	TRBV27	TRBD2	-	CASSLPTSRDTQYF	TGTGCCAGCAGTTTACCGACTAGCAGAGATACGCAGTATTTT
TRBJ2-7	TRBV6-5	-	few	CASSNYQGAYEQYF	TGTGCCAGCAGTAACTATCAAGGCGCATACGAGCAGTACTTC
TRBJ2-1	TRBV7-7	TRBD2	-	CASSLEAGGTDEQFF	TGTGCTAGCAGCTTAGAAGCGGGAGGGACGGATGAGCAGTTCTTC
TRBJ1-5	TRBV6-1	-	-	CASRRGVQPQHF	TGTGCCAGCCGCCGCGGGGTTCAGCCCCAGCATTTT
TRBJ1-2	TRBV6-5	-	-	CASSYSIGFLNYGYTF	TGTGCCAGCAGTTACTCCATCGGGTTCCTAAACTATGGCTACACCTTC
TRBJ2-5	TRBV27	-	-	CASSPNQETQYF	TGTGCCAGCAGTCCCAACCAAGAGACCCAGTACTTC
TRBJ2-7	TRBV2	-	-	CASSEAGWDSYEQYF	TGTGCCAGCAGTGAAGCGGGGTGGGACTCCTACGAGCAGTACTTC
TRBJ1-2	TRBV13	TRBD1	once	CASSKRDRASYGYTF	TGTGCCAGCAGCAAAAGAGACAGGGCTTCTTATGGCTACACCTTC
TRBJ2-1	TRBV20-1	-	once	CSARDPFSGYNEQFF	TGCAGTGCTAGAGATCCGTTCTCTGGGTACAATGAGCAGTTCTTC
TRBJ1-2	TRBV20-1	-	few	CSAPGGYTF	TGCAGTGCCCCGGGTGGCTACACCTTC
TRBJ1-6	TRBV7-9	-	-	CASSPPRASTPLHF	TGTGCCAGCAGCCCCCCGAGGGCCTCTACACCCCTCCACTTT
TRBJ2-2	TRBV27	-	-	CASSLVRAGGELFF	TGTGCCAGCAGTTTAGTCAGGGCCGGCGGGGAGCTGTTTTTT
TRBJ2-7	TRBV30	-	-	CAWDRRRYEQYF	TGTGCCTGGGACAGGAGGAGGTACGAGCAGTACTTC
TRBJ2-5	TRBV6-2/TRBV6-3	TRBD2	once	CASSILAGSQETQYF	TGTGCCAGCAGTATCCTAGCGGGGAGCCAAGAGACCCAGTACTTC
TRBJ1-2	TRBV4-1	TRBD1	-	CASSQGDRVDGYTF	TGCGCCAGCAGCCAAGGGGACAGGGTCGACGGCTACACCTTC
TRBJ1-1	TRBV27	TRBD1	-	CASSLGGQGNTEAFF	TGTGCCAGCAGTTTAGGGGGACAGGGAAACACTGAAGCTTTCTTT
TRBJ1-2	TRBV5-6	-	-	CASSFWGNGYTF	TGTGCCAGCAGCTTTTGGGGGAATGGCTACACCTTC
TRBJ2-6	TRBV29-1	-	-	CSVVVLQNSGANVLTF	TGCAGCGTTGTCGTCTTGCAGAACTCTGGGGCCAACGTCCTGACTTTC
TRBJ1-2	TRBV5-6	-	-	CASSLGQGIFGYTF	TGTGCCAGCAGCTTGGGGCAGGGGATCTTCGGCTACACCTTC
TRBJ1-5	TRBV6-4	TRBD1	-	CASSEGPTVRQGGQPQHF	TGTGCCAGCAGTGAAGGTCCTACGGTAAGACAGGGCGGGCAGCCCCAGCATTTT
TRBJ2-1	TRBV18	TRBD2	-	CASSFLAGGSDEQFF	TGTGCCAGCTCATTCCTAGCGGGAGGGTCCGATGAGCAGTTCTTC
TRBJ2-2	TRBV5-1	TRBD2	-	CASSLWAGESLTGELFF	TGCGCCAGCAGCTTGTGGGCGGGAGAGTCGCTCACCGGGGAGCTGTTTTTT
TRBJ2-1	TRBV27	TRBD2	-	CASSFGAGGLYNEQFF	TGTGCCAGCAGTTTTGGAGCGGGAGGCCTCTACAATGAGCAGTTCTTC
TRBJ2-3	TRBV9	TRBD2	-	CASSVEGGRGTDTQYF	TGTGCCAGCAGCGTAGAGGGCGGGAGAGGGACAGATACGCAGTATTTT
TRBJ2-5	TRBV7-2	-	-	CASSFGLRGLQETQYF	TGTGCCAGCAGCTTTGGGCTTCGCGGCCTCCAAGAGACCCAGTACTTC
TRBJ2-1	TRBV6-1	-	once	CASAYSLGDNEQFF	TGTGCCAGCGCCTACTCCCTAGGGGACAATGAGCAGTTCTTC
TRBJ2-7	TRBV3-1	-	few	CASSPGGASYEQYF	TGTGCCAGCAGCCCTGGGGGGGCCTCCTACGAGCAGTACTTC
TRBJ2-1	TRBV19	-	-	CASSIGHNEQFF	TGTGCCAGTAGTATAGGGCACAATGAGCAGTTCTTC
TRBJ2-1	TRBV27	TRBD2	-	CASNSGRAGYNEQFF	TGTGCCAGCAATAGCGGGAGGGCCGGGTACAATGAGCAGTTCTTC
TRBJ1-3	TRBV20-1	-	once	CSAALGDTIYF	TGCAGTGCCGCCTTAGGGGACACCATATATTTT
TRBJ2-7	TRBV20-1	-	-	CSATPGDSYEQYF	TGCAGTGCTACCCCAGGGGACTCCTACGAGCAGTACTTC
TRBJ2-6	TRBV7-3	-	few	CASSPGLHSGANVLTF	TGTGCCAGCAGCCCGGGACTCCACTCTGGGGCCAACGTCCTGACTTTC
TRBJ2-1	TRBV7-8	-	few	CASSLDQLANNEQFF	TGTGCCAGCAGCTTAGATCAACTAGCTAACAATGAGCAGTTCTTC
TRBJ2-1	TRBV13	-	-	CASSLGIPYNEQFF	TGTGCCAGCAGCTTAGGGATTCCCTACAATGAGCAGTTCTTC
TRBJ2-7	TRBV28	TRBD2	-	CASSPIQRENSYEQYF	TGTGCCAGCAGTCCGATTCAGCGGGAGAATTCCTACGAGCAGTACTTC
TRBJ1-2	TRBV5-6	-	once	CASSLEGGGRGGYTF	TGTGCCAGCAGCTTGGAGGGCGGGGGCCGTGGTGGCTACACCTTC
TRBJ1-2	TRBV2	-	-	CASIQSGYTF	TGTGCCAGCATCCAGTCTGGCTACACCTTC
TRBJ2-1	TRBV12-3/TRBV12-4	-	-	CASSSWDGGNEQFF	TGTGCCAGCAGTTCCTGGGACGGGGGCAATGAGCAGTTCTTC
TRBJ2-3	TRBV9	-	once	CASSVEPGALTDTQYF	TGTGCCAGCAGCGTAGAACCGGGGGCCCTCACAGATACGCAGTATTTT
TRBJ1-2	TRBV27	-	-	CASSPWTGQGYTF	TGTGCCAGCAGTCCCTGGACTGGTCAAGGCTACACCTTC
TRBJ2-3	TRBV18	TRBD2	-	CASSLSRLAGRTDTQYF	TGTGCCAGCTCACTGTCTAGGCTAGCGGGACGCACAGATACGCAGTATTTT
TRBJ2-3	TRBV27	-	-	CASSWLVTDTQYF	TGTGCCAGCAGTTGGCTAGTCACAGATACGCAGTATTTT
TRBJ2-7	TRBV5-5	-	-	CASSPFTDRDQEQYF	TGTGCCAGCAGCCCGTTTACCGACAGAGATCAAGAGCAGTACTTC
TRBJ2-3	TRBV9	TRBD2	-	CASSAGLAGDLDTQYF	TGTGCCAGCAGCGCGGGACTAGCGGGAGATTTAGATACGCAGTATTTT